The entry that follows covers one TCR beta chain sequence. Its antigen is not known. This sample is part of a study of shared clonotypes between healthy human individuals. Whole-study context: Aged 18 to 49, the donors were two women and a few men.

The study's findings and limits: It was observed that about 5% of naive CD4 clonotypes were shared across a handful of donors.

Sequenced by immunoSEQ multiplex PCR; TCRdb stores in-frame clones only, minus some. The sample carries 1.5 million to 2.5 million clones, about 95% recorded once. It was CD45RO-negative cells, positively selected for CCR7, that made up naive CD8 cells, with terminally differentiated effector memory CD45RA+ cells excluded. V lost 4 bases to trimming and J lost 3 bases; unmatched junction nucleotides: 6. CDR1 is SEHNR, CDR2 FQNEAQ, per germline (reference sequence). The CDR3 length is 15 residues. The J gene is TRBJ1-2, the V gene TRBV7-9, with TRBD1 matching over 9 bases. This TCR came from a young man in good health. The sample comprised naive CD8+ T cells sorted from blood. CDR3 protein: CASSSGGQGDYGYTF. The CDR3 coding sequence is TGTGCCAGCAGCTCCGGGGGACAGGGTGACTATGGCTACACCTTC. Full variable domain (outside the CDR3, taken from reference TRBV7-9 and TRBJ1-2): DTGVSQNPRHKITKRGQNVTFRCDPISEHNRLYWYRQTLGQGPEFLTYFQNEAQLEKSRLLSDRFSAERPKGSFSTLEIQRTEQGDSAMYLCASSSGGQGDYGYTFGSGTRLTVV.